The 14 T cell receptor beta chains reported below all come from one sample, sequenced in a study of blood T cell repertoires in COVID-19. Produced via immunoSEQ multiplex PCR; TCRdb's table is partial and in-frame only. This table has under 30,000 clones, about 90% appearing once. The sequenced material came from peripheral blood. All receptors derive from a human donor in a cohort sampled during active COVID-19.

The chain carries TRBV12-3 or TRBV12-4 and TRBJ1-1; 9 bases align to TRBD1. The CDR3 is 13 residues long. Trimming cost V 3 bases and J 5 bases; bases outside gene matches: 1. The CDR3 is CASSFGQGTEAFF. CDR3 in DNA: TGTGCCAGCAGTTTCGGACAGGGGACTGAAGCTTTCTTT.

In its sample, this clone was seen once. The genes are TRBV18 and TRBJ2-3; 7 bases map to TRBD2. V gave up 3 bases and J gave up 4 bases; unmatched junction bases: 4. The length of the CDR3 is 14 residues. Germline lookup yields CDR1 KGHSH and CDR2 LQKENI. The CDR3 bases are TGTGCCAGCTCACCGACTAGCAGCGCAGATACGCAGTATTTT. Translated, it gives CASSPTSSADTQYF. Filled out from reference TRBV18 and TRBJ2-3, the complete variable domain reads NAGVMQNPRHLVRRRGQEARLRCSPMKGHSHVYWYRQLPEEGLKFMVYLQKENIIDESGMPKERFSAEFPKEGPSILRIQQVVRGDSAAYFCASSPTSSADTQYFGPGTRLTVL.

This chain joins TRBV2 and TRBJ2-5; weak D call: TRBD2 (7 bases). V was pared by 7 bases and J by 5 bases, with 20 bases between. The CDR3 is made up of 15 amino acids. Germline CDR1 is SNHLY and CDR2 is FYNNEI. The CDR3: CASTPMSRGGETQYF. As DNA, the CDR3 is TGTGCCAGCACCCCTATGTCCAGGGGAGGGGAGACCCAGTACTTC.

The chain is built from TRBV2 and TRBJ1-5; the D is unclear. The CDR3 contains 13 residues. Trimming shortened V by 2 bases and J by 9 bases, and 11 bases separated the two germline ends. Germline assignment: CDR1 SNHLY and CDR2 FYNNEI. CDR3: CASSESSRGPQHF. CDR3 nucleotide sequence: TGTGCCAGCAGTGAAAGCTCGCGGGGGCCCCAGCATTTT. The whole variable domain, remainder taken from reference TRBV2 and TRBJ1-5, is EPEVTQTPSHQVTQMGQEVILRCVPISNHLYFYWYRQILGQKVEFLVSFYNNEISEKSEIFDDQFSVERPDGSNFTLKIRSTKLEDSAMYFCASSESSRGPQHFGDGTRLSIL.

This clone was observed a single time. CDR3 loop: CASSLAGLAGITTDTQYF. DNA for the CDR3: TGCGCCAGCAGCTTGGCCGGGCTAGCGGGGATTACCACAGATACGCAGTATTTT. This chain joins TRBV5-1 and TRBJ2-3; the match to TRBD2 covers 9 bases. Germline-derived CDR1 and CDR2 are SGHRS and YFSETQ. With V trimmed by 0 bases and J by 2 bases, 10 bases remained unmatched. This CDR3 comprises 18 residues.

The chain combines TRBV6-1 with TRBJ1-2, with a possible D match to TRBD1 (5 bases). Germline V gives CDR1 MNHNS, CDR2 SASEGT. V was pared by 1 base and J by 3 bases, with 6 bases between. The CDR3 runs to 13 residues. DNA for the CDR3: TGTGCCAGCAGTGAAGGGGGCGACTATGGCTACACCTTC. Residues: CASSEGGDYGYTF.

This sequence joins TRBV5-1 and TRBJ2-7; 8 positions agree with TRBD2. There are 14 residues in the CDR3. CDR1 SGHRS and CDR2 YFSETQ come from the germline V gene. Trimming took 2 bases from V and 5 from J; bases not matched to a gene: 6. CDR3 residues: CASSFGSGADEQYF. CDR3 sequence (DNA): TGCGCCAGCAGCTTTGGTAGCGGGGCCGACGAGCAGTACTTC.

This clone was seen a single time. The chain uses TRBV6-2 or TRBV6-3 and TRBJ1-2; 7 bases match TRBD1. The CDR3 runs to 13 residues. The trim removed 6 bases at V and 5 bases at J, leaving 6 bases unmatched. Germline V gives CDR1 MNHEY, CDR2 SVGEGT. The CDR3 spells CASSQDRAYGYTF. In DNA, the CDR3 is TGTGCCAGCAGCCAAGACAGGGCGTATGGCTACACCTTC.

The chain joins TRBV5-1 to TRBJ2-5; 8 bases agree with TRBD2. Germline values: CDR1 SGHRS, CDR2 YFSETQ. Trimming took 3 bases from V and 5 from J; bases not matched to a gene: 12. The CDR3 runs to 16 residues. CDR3: CASSSGVGGARETQYF. CDR3 sequence (DNA): TGCGCCAGCAGCTCGGGTGTCGGGGGGGCTCGGGAGACCCAGTACTTC.

This clone came up a few times. The chain recombines TRBV7-6 with TRBJ1-4; 7 positions match TRBD1. The CDR3 spans 15 residues. CDR1 and CDR2 (germline): SGHVS, FNYEAQ. Trimming at V came to 4 bases and at J to 3 bases, leaving 5 bases not matched to a gene. CDR3 DNA: TGTGCCAGCAGCTCTAGGGGGCAACCTAATGAAAAACTGTTTTTT. This sequence encodes CASSSRGQPNEKLFF.

The chain carries TRBV4-2 and TRBJ1-1; D call uncertain. Deletions cut 1 base from V and 1 base from J, with 7 bases between. Germline lookup yields CDR1 LGHNA and CDR2 YNFKEQ. The length of the CDR3 is 14 residues. DNA for the CDR3: TGTGCCAGCAGCCAAGTTACGGGGAACACTGAAGCTTTCTTT. This encodes CASSQVTGNTEAFF.

This chain joins TRBV9 and TRBJ2-1, with 12 nucleotides matching TRBD2. The J segment lost 6 bases and the V segment lost 0 bases, leaving 4 bases of the junction unmatched. Looked up from germline, CDR1 is SGDLS and CDR2 is YYNGEE. CDR3 length: 16 residues. CDR3 residues: CASSVDLAGGRNEQFF. The CDR3 DNA is TGTGCCAGCAGCGTAGACCTAGCGGGGGGGCGCAATGAGCAGTTCTTC.

This clone was counted once. The chain employs TRBV12-3 or TRBV12-4 and TRBJ2-7; 9 bases agree with TRBD1. The length of the CDR3 is 13 residues. J was trimmed by 2 bases and V by 6 bases; bases with no gene match: 2. The CDR3: CASSNRGPYEQYF. CDR3 nucleotide sequence: TGTGCCAGCAGCAACAGGGGGCCCTACGAGCAGTACTTC.

This sequence joins TRBV7-6 and TRBJ2-1; 11 nucleotides line up with TRBD2. The length of the CDR3 is 17 residues. Germline values: CDR1 SGHVS, CDR2 FNYEAQ. The V gene end was trimmed by 1 base and the J gene end by 4 bases; junction bases not matched to a gene: 6. CDR3 protein: CASSLGPLAGGYNEQFF. The DNA of the CDR3 is TGTGCCAGCAGCTTAGGACCTCTAGCGGGGGGTTACAATGAGCAGTTCTTC.